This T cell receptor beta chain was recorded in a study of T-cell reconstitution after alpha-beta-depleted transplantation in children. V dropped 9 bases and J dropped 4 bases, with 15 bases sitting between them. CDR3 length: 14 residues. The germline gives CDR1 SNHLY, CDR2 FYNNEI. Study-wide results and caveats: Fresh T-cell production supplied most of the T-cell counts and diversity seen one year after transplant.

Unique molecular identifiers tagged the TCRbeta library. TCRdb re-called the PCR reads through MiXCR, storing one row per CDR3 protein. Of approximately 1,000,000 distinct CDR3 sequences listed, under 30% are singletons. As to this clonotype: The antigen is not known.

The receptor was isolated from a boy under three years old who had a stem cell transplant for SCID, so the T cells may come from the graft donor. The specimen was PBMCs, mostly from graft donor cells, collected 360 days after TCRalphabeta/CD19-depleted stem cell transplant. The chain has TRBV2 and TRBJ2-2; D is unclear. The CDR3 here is CARRRTFGTGELFF. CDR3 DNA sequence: TGTGCCAGAAGACGGACCTTTGGCACCGGGGAGCTGTTTTTT.